One sample yielded the 4 T cell receptor beta chains listed below, sequenced in a study of glioma-infiltrating T cells. The iRepertoire nested amplicon-rescue multiplex PCR amplified TCR alpha and beta CDR3s from RNA. TCRdb reprocessed the multiplex PCR reads via MiXCR and lists one record per CDR3 protein. The sample shows approximately 400,000 distinct CDR3 sequences, less than 50% of them seen only once. The specimen sequenced was glioma tissue, nonneoplastic brain tissue, or PBMCs (not recorded which). These receptors originate from a human donor with low-grade glioma or glioblastoma, undergoing nonglioma brain surgery, or in good health (not recorded which).

This clonotype showed up just a few times. The V call is TRBV7-2, the J call TRBJ2-5; either TRBD1 or TRBD2 may supply D (5 bases each). Germline V CDR1 and CDR2: SGHTA, FQGNSA. The CDR3 spans 13 residues. V lost 8 bases and J 2 bases, leaving 12 bases between the germline ends. As DNA, the CDR3 is TGTGCCAGCTCCACGGGGCTACAAGAGACCCAGTACTTC. Its translation is CASSTGLQETQYF.

To note about this clonotype: This clone may be a read error of a much larger clone one base away. V usage is TRBV6-1 and J usage is TRBJ2-1; D remains ambiguous. The CDR3 extends over 15 amino acids. Trimming removed 6 bases from V and 2 bases from J, with 14 bases in between. Germline V gene sequence: CDR1 MNHNS, CDR2 SASEGT. The CDR3 here is CASSPRQNPYNEQFF. The CDR3 coding sequence is TGTGCCAGCAGCCCCCGACAAAACCCCTACAATGAGCAGTTCTTC.

The V and J genes are TRBV27 and TRBJ2-2, with D unclear. Per germline, CDR1 MNHEY and CDR2 SMNVEV (reference sequence). The CDR3 has 12 residues. The germline V and J ends were trimmed by 6 bases and 5 bases, with 7 bases remaining between them. CDR3 bases: TGTGCCAGCAGCACCATGACCGGGGAGCTGTTTTTT. Its translation: CASSTMTGELFF.

V usage is TRBV19 and J usage is TRBJ1-1, with 9 bases matching TRBD1. This CDR3 is built from 15 residues. Germline CDR1 and CDR2: LNHDA and SQIVND (reference sequence). The junction had 8 bases not matched to a gene; V was cut back by 3 bases and J by 6 bases. Here the CDR3 reads CASSIRNRGPPEAFF. CDR3 sequence (DNA): TGTGCCAGTAGTATTAGAAACAGGGGGCCTCCTGAAGCTTTCTTT.